This T cell receptor (beta chain) emerged from a study of shared clonotypes between healthy human individuals. The study separated CD4+ cells into CD45RA+ naive and CD45RA-negative memory subsets. Germline CDR1 SGDLS, CDR2 YYNGEE. There are 15 residues in the CDR3. The V end was cut by 3 bases, the J end by 0 bases, with 9 bases between. Broader study findings: Rarefaction revealed incomplete sorted-subset sequencing despite large depth. Approximately 5.3% was the fraction of naive CD4 clonotypes found shared across a few donors.

Remarks on this clone: Its target is unknown.

In the original processing: ImmunoSEQ output held junction-only sequences without quality scores, so filtering differed. Profiled with immunoSEQ multiplex PCR; TCRdb holds only in-frame clones, not every one. V and J calls and clone size are as listed in that table; D and trimming were resolved from the DNA. The top ten clones hold about 0.42% of a sample with over a million clones, 95% to 99% of them seen once. This clonotype was sampled from a young man in good health. The chain combines TRBV9 with TRBJ2-2; perhaps TRBD1 as D (6 bases). The material sequenced was naive CD4+ T cells sorted from blood. The subset: CD45RA+ positively selected. CDR3 nucleotide sequence: TGTGCCAGCAGCGGTGGACAGACGAACACCGGGGAGCTGTTTTTT. It codes for CASSGGQTNTGELFF.